One sample yielded the 22 T cell receptor beta chains listed below, sequenced in a study of blood T cell repertoires in COVID-19. Libraries were prepared by immunoSEQ multiplex PCR; TCRdb keeps only in-frame clonotypes and omits some of them. The top ten clones hold around 10% of a sample with about 270,000 clones, roughly nine tenths of them seen once. The sample consisted of peripheral blood. These receptors originate from a man in his forties who had recovered from COVID-19.

This clone is a singleton in its sample. The rearrangement links TRBV9 to TRBJ1-6, with unresolved D. Trimming left V 0 bases short and J 5 bases short, with 9 bases between. The CDR3 extends over 15 amino acids. CDR1 and CDR2 (germline): SGDLS, YYNGEE. CDR3 sequence (DNA): TGTGCCAGCAGCGTAGGGCGGAAGGATAATTCACCCCTCCACTTT. Its translation: CASSVGRKDNSPLHF.

The genes are TRBV19 and TRBJ2-1; the match to TRBD2 covers 9 bases. Germline V gives CDR1 LNHDA, CDR2 SQIVND (reference sequence). With 2 bases clipped from V and 8 bases from J, the junction kept 4 bases outside the gene matches. The CDR3 runs 14 residues. CDR3 bases: TGTGCCAGTAGTATACTAGCGGGGAGCCATGAGCAGTTCTTC. It codes for CASSILAGSHEQFF.

The table lists this clone with a few counts. The chain employs TRBV27 and TRBJ2-1, with 9 bases identical to TRBD2. Germline values: CDR1 MNHEY, CDR2 SMNVEV (reference sequence). J lost 5 bases, V lost 5 bases, and 10 bases had no gene match. The CDR3 runs to 16 residues. The DNA for the CDR3 is TGTGCCAGCAGTCGGCCCGGACTAGCGCGGAACAATGAGCAGTTCTTC. It encodes CASSRPGLARNNEQFF.

This chain links TRBV5-1 with TRBJ2-5; 7 bases line up with TRBD1. With 0 bases clipped from V and 5 bases from J, the junction kept 13 bases outside the gene matches. The CDR3 length is 17 residues. CDR1 is SGHRS, CDR2 YFSETQ, per germline. CDR3 amino acids: CASSLGTDRAVRETQYF. For the CDR3, the DNA is TGCGCCAGCAGCTTGGGGACCGACAGGGCGGTTCGTGAGACCCAGTACTTC.

The chain combines TRBV9 with TRBJ1-4, with TRBD1 matching over 10 bases. CDR1 is SGDLS, CDR2 YYNGEE, per germline. The CDR3 covers 18 residues. The J segment lost 8 bases and the V segment lost 5 bases, leaving 18 bases of the junction unmatched. CDR3: CASSLGDRGPKDAEKLFF. CDR3 coding DNA: TGTGCCAGCAGTCTGGGGGACAGGGGACCAAAAGATGCCGAAAAACTGTTTTTT.

This clone was recorded once. The chain combines TRBV29-1 with TRBJ1-1; 8 bases align to TRBD1. The V gene end was trimmed by 7 bases and the J gene end by 7 bases; junction bases not matched to a gene: 11. The germline V gene encodes CDR1 SQVTM and CDR2 ANQGSEA. This CDR3 has 13 amino acids. The CDR3 region has the DNA TGCAGCGCCTTGGACAGGGTCCGAGATGAAGCTTTCTTT. Its translation: CSALDRVRDEAFF.

V usage is TRBV10-3 and J usage is TRBJ1-1; D not certain. The germline gives CDR1 ENHRY, CDR2 SYGVKD. The length of the CDR3 is 15 residues. Between the trimmed V and J ends, which lost 3 bases and 2 bases, there was a span of 13 bases. In nucleotides, the CDR3 is TGTGCCATCAGTGATCGGCCAGGCCGAAACACTGAAGCTTTCTTT. Its protein is CAISDRPGRNTEAFF.

This clone was recorded once. The CDR3 here is CASRETSALTDTQYF. CDR3 in DNA: TGTGCCAGCAGGGAGACTAGCGCACTCACAGATACGCAGTATTTT. The chain uses TRBV2 and TRBJ2-3, with TRBD2 matching over 8 bases. CDR3 length equals 15 residues. The germline V gene encodes CDR1 SNHLY and CDR2 FYNNEI. V trimming: 6 bases; J trimming: 2 bases; junction bases outside the gene matches: 7.

The V and J genes are TRBV29-1 and TRBJ1-1; 8 bases match TRBD1. V shed 7 bases and J 6 bases; nucleotides not matched to a gene: 16. The CDR3 runs to 15 residues. Germline CDR1 is SQVTM and CDR2 is ANQGSEA. This chain's CDR3 is CSARDRSLKGAEAFF. The CDR3 coding sequence is TGCAGCGCCCGGGACAGGTCCTTAAAGGGAGCTGAAGCTTTCTTT. The full variable domain, rest sourced from reference TRBV29-1 and TRBJ1-1, is SAVISQKPSRDICQRGTSLTIQCQVDSQVTMMFWYRQQPGQSLTLIATANQGSEATYESGFVIDKFPISRPNLTFSTLTVSNMSPEDSSIYLCSARDRSLKGAEAFFGQGTRLTVV.

This chain connects TRBV5-1 to TRBJ2-7; D is unclear. CDR1 is SGHRS and CDR2 is YFSETQ in the germline V gene. The length of the CDR3 is 13 residues. V was pared by 2 bases and J by 2 bases, with 8 bases between. CDR3 residues: CASSFHLTYEQYF. The CDR3 nucleotides are TGCGCCAGCAGCTTCCATCTAACCTACGAGCAGTACTTC.

This rearrangement joins TRBV6-2 or TRBV6-3 to TRBJ2-2; perhaps TRBD2 as D (6 bases). Looked up from germline, CDR1 is MNHEY and CDR2 is SVGEGT. The V gene lost 5 bases and the J gene lost 6 bases, with 13 bases spanning the gap. The CDR3 sequence is 14 residues long. The CDR3 protein is CASSLAAGPGELFF. In nucleotides, the CDR3 is TGTGCCAGCAGTCTGGCTGCGGGGCCCGGGGAGCTGTTTTTT.

This chain uses TRBV7-2 with TRBJ1-4, with D possibly matching TRBD1 (5 bases). The CDR3 spans 15 residues. Trimming took off 4 bases at V and 3 bases at J, with 12 bases between the two ends. Germline assignment: CDR1 SGHTA and CDR2 FQGNSA. CDR3 sequence: CASSSQGLANEKLFF. The CDR3 DNA is TGTGCCAGCAGCTCTCAGGGTCTAGCTAATGAAAAACTGTTTTTT.

This sequence joins TRBV27 and TRBJ1-1; TRBD1 is a possible D gene (5 bases). The germline CDR1 and CDR2 sequences are MNHEY and SMNVEV (reference sequence). V gave up 2 bases and J gave up 0 bases, with 7 bases separating them. The CDR3 is 14 residues long. The CDR3 sequence is CASSLAGLNTEAFF. The CDR3 DNA reads as TGTGCCAGCAGTTTAGCAGGGTTGAACACTGAAGCTTTCTTT.

The chain links TRBV6-5 to TRBJ2-7; 8 nucleotides line up with TRBD1. The CDR3 spans 15 residues. Losses at the gene ends were 5 bases for V and 4 bases for J; bases not matched to a gene: 10. The germline V gene encodes CDR1 MNHEY and CDR2 SVGAGI. The CDR3 DNA is TGTGCCAGCAGTCAGGGACAGGATCCCTCTTACGAGCAGTACTTC. This encodes CASSQGQDPSYEQYF.

The chain has TRBV25-1 and TRBJ1-5; D is possibly TRBD1 (5 bases). The CDR3 is 13 amino acids. Trimming stripped 8 bases from V and 7 bases from J, with 15 bases between. In germline, CDR1 is MGHDK, CDR2 SYGVNS. CDR3 region: CASDGGNGQPQHF. The CDR3 region has the DNA TGTGCCAGCGATGGGGGGAATGGACAGCCCCAGCATTTT.

The V and J genes are TRBV27 and TRBJ1-2, with a weak D call TRBD1 (6 bases). The CDR3 sequence is 14 residues long. Germline assignment: CDR1 MNHEY and CDR2 SMNVEV (reference sequence). Trimming removed 3 bases at V and 4 bases at J, with 12 bases between. CDR3 DNA sequence: TGTGCCAGCAGTTTCTCGAGACAGGCCTATGGCTACACCTTC. It specifies CASSFSRQAYGYTF.

This chain uses TRBV28 with TRBJ1-4; D unclear. CDR1 MDHEN and CDR2 SYDVKM come from the germline V gene. The CDR3 has 13 amino acids. Deletions cut 9 bases from V and 0 bases from J, with 8 bases between. The CDR3 sequence is CASVRATNEKLFF. The CDR3 DNA reads TGTGCCAGTGTGAGGGCAACTAATGAAAAACTGTTTTTT.

V usage is TRBV6-1 and J usage is TRBJ1-3, with D perhaps TRBD1 (5 bases). The CDR3 is 16 residues long. The V end lost 3 bases, the J end lost 0 bases, and 12 bases lay between the germline ends. Germline loops: CDR1 MNHNS, CDR2 SASEGT. This CDR3 reads CASSDRQTHSGNTIYF. In DNA, the CDR3 is TGTGCCAGCAGTGACAGACAGACCCACTCTGGAAACACCATATATTTT.

J is TRBJ2-5 and V is TRBV18; 7 bases are shared with TRBD2. The CDR3 is 13 amino acids. With 2 bases clipped from V and 3 bases from J, the junction kept 0 bases outside the gene matches. CDR1 and CDR2 (germline): KGHSH, LQKENI. CDR3 sequence (DNA): TGTGCCAGCTCACCAGGGGGGGAAGAGACCCAGTACTTC. Translation gives CASSPGGEETQYF.

The chain combines TRBV11-2 with TRBJ2-3; maybe TRBD1 (6 bases). This CDR3 is 14 amino acids long. Trimming cost V 1 base and J 6 bases, with 11 bases left between them. CDR1 is SGHAT, CDR2 FQNNGV, per germline. The CDR3 is CASSLVDRTDTQYF. In DNA form, the CDR3 reads TGTGCCAGCAGCTTAGTTGACAGGACCGATACGCAGTATTTT.

V and J are TRBV7-2 and TRBJ2-2, with TRBD2 matching over 9 bases. This CDR3 contains 16 residues. Germline-derived CDR1 and CDR2 are SGHTA and FQGNSA. Germline trimming cut 2 bases from V and 0 bases from J; bases unmatched to any gene: 1. The CDR3 region has the DNA TGTGCCAGCAGCTTAAGACTAGCGGCGAACACCGGGGAGCTGTTTTTT. It is translated as CASSLRLAANTGELFF.

The chain recombines TRBV10-3 with TRBJ2-7; a possible D gene is TRBD1 (5 bases). CDR3 length: 14 residues. Trimming left V 10 bases short and J 5 bases short, with 21 bases between. CDR1 is ENHRY, CDR2 SYGVKD, per germline. The CDR3: CATKTAPLQDEQYF. In DNA, the CDR3 is TGTGCCACAAAGACAGCCCCCCTACAAGACGAGCAGTACTTC.